The 15 T cell receptor beta chains below come from one sample, sequenced in a study of CD8+ T cells in alopecia areata listed by TCRdb under 2018. Libraries were built with the immunoSEQ multiplex PCR assay. RNA was extracted from all samples and reverse transcribed into cDNA as template for TCR sequencing. Entries here come from immuneACCESS through TCRdb and include only in-frame sequences with V and J called. Some clones fail to appear in such tables; in the studies checked, an unresolved V gene covers under half of the shortfall, and the cause of the remainder is unknown. In this sample the table shows 140,000 or so clones, around 49% of which occur a single time. Approximately 0.99% of the sample is held by the ten biggest clonotypes. The sample's time point label, in plain terms: baseline before oral tofacitinib. Sequencing used CD4+ T cells sorted from blood, obtained at week 0. These receptors were obtained from a human donor with alopecia areata.

This clone was seen a few times. The V gene is TRBV29-1, the J gene TRBJ1-5; D is ambiguous. CDR3 length: 13 amino acids. From germline, CDR1 is SQVTM and CDR2 ANQGSEA. Between the trimmed V and J ends, which lost 6 bases and 3 bases, there was a span of 12 bases. The DNA for the CDR3 is TGCAGCGTCGTGCCCGGGCACAATCAGCCCCAGCATTTT. Translated, it gives CSVVPGHNQPQHF.

This clone was detected only a few times. This chain links TRBV7-2 with TRBJ2-3; 9 nucleotides match TRBD2. This CDR3 has 18 amino acids. Germline values: CDR1 SGHTA, CDR2 FQGNSA. The V gene end was trimmed by 5 bases and the J gene end by 6 bases; junction bases not matched to a gene: 18. CDR3 protein: CASSPIPGGAGGADTQYF. For the CDR3, the DNA is TGTGCCAGCAGCCCAATCCCCGGTGGAGCGGGAGGAGCGGATACGCAGTATTTT.

The rearrangement joins TRBV29-1 to TRBJ1-1; TRBD1 matches 9 bases. The CDR3 length is 13 residues. Germline V gene data show CDR1 as SQVTM and CDR2 as ANQGSEA. V gave up 6 bases and J gave up 5 bases; unmatched junction bases: 7. In nucleotides, the CDR3 is TGCAGCGTAGGTCGGGACAGGGCTACTGAAGCTTTCTTT. It codes for CSVGRDRATEAFF.

The chain joins TRBV7-9 to TRBJ2-3; 8 nucleotides agree with TRBD2. The germline V gene encodes CDR1 SEHNR and CDR2 FQNEAQ (reference sequence). Trimming removed 11 bases from V and 8 bases from J; junction bases left unmatched: 3. CDR3 size: 10 residues. CDR3 DNA: TGTGCCGGCGGGGGGTCTACGCAGTATTTT. It specifies CAGGGSTQYF. Using reference TRBV7-9 and TRBJ2-3 for the parts outside the CDR3, the full variable domain is DTGVSQNPRHKITKRGQNVTFRCDPISEHNRLYWYRQTLGQGPEFLTYFQNEAQLEKSRLLSDRFSAERPKGSFSTLEIQRTEQGDSAMYLCAGGGSTQYFGPGTRLTVL.

Only a few counts were recorded for this clone. The chain employs TRBV7-2 and TRBJ2-7; maybe TRBD1 (6 bases). From germline, CDR1 is SGHTA and CDR2 FQGNSA. CDR3 size: 13 residues. The V and J ends lost 5 bases and 6 bases respectively, with 14 bases between them. CDR3 sequence: CASSTLSGVEQYF. The CDR3 DNA follows: TGTGCCAGCAGCACGTTGTCAGGGGTCGAGCAGTACTTC.

This clone was observed many times. The gene calls are TRBV29-1 and TRBJ2-7, with D perhaps TRBD2 (5 bases). Germline assignment: CDR1 SQVTM and CDR2 ANQGSEA. The CDR3 is 13 amino acids. Trimming removed 4 bases at V and 1 base at J, with 11 bases between. Here the CDR3 reads CSVGGMGSYEQYF. For the CDR3, the DNA is TGCAGCGTTGGAGGGATGGGGTCCTACGAGCAGTACTTC.

CDR3 region: CASSHSGTGRYEQYF. CDR3 sequence (DNA): TGCGCCAGCAGCCATTCTGGGACAGGGCGCTACGAGCAGTACTTC. This sequence joins TRBV4-1 and TRBJ2-7, with 9 bases matching TRBD1. The CDR3 length is 15 residues. CDR1 MGHRA and CDR2 YSYEKL come from the germline V gene. Trimming at V came to 3 bases and at J to 3 bases, leaving 6 bases not matched to a gene.

The chain joins TRBV30 to TRBJ2-3; D is possibly TRBD2 (6 bases). The CDR3 covers 14 residues. Germline V gene sequence: CDR1 GTSNPN, CDR2 SVGIG (reference sequence). Trimming took off 1 base at V and 9 bases at J, with 17 bases between the two ends. In DNA, the CDR3 is TGTGCCTGGAGTGGTCCCATAGCGGTTGGGACGCAGTATTTT. Translating gives CAWSGPIAVGTQYF.

CDR3 protein: CASSQTGFYYEQYF. CDR3 sequence (DNA): TGTGCCAGCAGCCAGACAGGGTTCTACTACGAGCAGTACTTC. This sequence joins TRBV6-5 and TRBJ2-7, with 7 bases that match TRBD1. Unmatched junction bases numbered 8, after V lost 6 bases and J lost 3 bases. Looked up from germline, CDR1 is MNHEY and CDR2 is SVGAGI. The CDR3 length is 14 residues.

This chain links TRBV5-1 with TRBJ1-2; 8 nucleotides align to TRBD1. V gave up 0 bases and J gave up 4 bases; unmatched junction bases: 5. In germline, CDR1 is SGHRS, CDR2 YFSETQ. The CDR3 has 15 residues. The CDR3 sequence: CASSLEQGGSYGYTF. In nucleotides, the CDR3 is TGCGCCAGCAGCTTGGAACAGGGGGGATCCTATGGCTACACCTTC.

The chain uses TRBV6-5 and TRBJ2-7; TRBD1 matches 9 bases. The CDR3 spans 13 residues. Germline CDR1 and CDR2: MNHEY and SVGAGI. The ends lost 10 bases at V and 6 bases at J; junction bases unmatched: 10. The CDR3 DNA reads TGTGCCACCGCCGGGACAGGGTATCGCGAGCAGTACTTC. Protein product: CATAGTGYREQYF.

This clone has just a few counts. The chain couples TRBV30 to TRBJ1-2, with D uncertain. The CDR3 has 12 residues. Between the trimmed V and J ends, which lost 4 bases and 10 bases, there was a span of 16 bases. Germline CDR1 is GTSNPN and CDR2 is SVGIG (reference sequence). The CDR3 sequence: CAWTELADSYTF. The CDR3 bases are TGTGCCTGGACCGAACTGGCCGATTCCTACACCTTC.

V gene TRBV29-1 combines with J gene TRBJ1-1, with 7 nucleotides matching TRBD1. V lost 4 bases, J lost 1 base, and 3 bases stayed unmatched. CDR1 is SQVTM, CDR2 ANQGSEA, per germline. The CDR3 runs 13 residues. The CDR3 sequence is CSVVRQGNTEAFF. CDR3 bases: TGCAGCGTTGTTCGACAGGGGAACACTGAAGCTTTCTTT.

CDR3 sequence: CASFTRRAGPETQYF. Written as DNA, the CDR3 is TGTGCCAGCTTCACCAGGCGGGCAGGACCCGAGACCCAGTACTTC. The chain links TRBV18 to TRBJ2-5; D may be TRBD2 (5 bases). The CDR3 spans 15 residues. Germline CDR1 is KGHSH and CDR2 is LQKENI. Deletions cut 7 bases from V and 5 bases from J, with 20 bases between. The variable domain in full, completed from reference TRBV18 and TRBJ2-5, reads NAGVMQNPRHLVRRRGQEARLRCSPMKGHSHVYWYRQLPEEGLKFMVYLQKENIIDESGMPKERFSAEFPKEGPSILRIQQVVRGDSAAYFCASFTRRAGPETQYFGPGTRLLVL.

V and J are TRBV9 and TRBJ2-5; 9 bases line up with TRBD1. J lost 2 bases, V lost 2 bases, and 4 bases had no gene match. The CDR3 covers 15 residues. Germline values: CDR1 SGDLS, CDR2 YYNGEE. The CDR3 DNA reads as TGTGCCAGCAGCGTCGGGACAGGGCAACAAGAGACCCAGTACTTC. It translates to CASSVGTGQQETQYF.